The 27 T cell receptor beta chains reported below all come from one sample, sequenced in a study of T cell responses to AZD1222 COVID-19 vaccine. The assay was immunoSEQ multiplex PCR, and TCRdb's table has in-frame clones only and misses some. The table lists 100,000 to 150,000 clones, about 89% of them singletons. This material consisted of peripheral blood, taken on day 0 of AZD1222 vaccination. These receptors were collected from an adult in good health.

This clone occurred a few times. The chain combines TRBV28 with TRBJ2-7, with 9 bases lining up with TRBD1. Losses at the gene ends were 2 bases for V and 4 bases for J; bases not matched to a gene: 12. The germline gives CDR1 MDHEN, CDR2 SYDVKM. CDR3 length: 17 residues. In DNA form, the CDR3 reads TGTGCCAGCAGTTTAGGGACAGGGATTTTGGGCGGGTACGAGCAGTACTTC. Translating it yields CASSLGTGILGGYEQYF.

This CDR3 is CASSRQGALGYTF. The CDR3 DNA reads TGTGCCAGCAGTCGACAGGGGGCGCTTGGCTACACCTTC. The chain has TRBV12-3 or TRBV12-4 and TRBJ1-2; 10 nucleotides agree with TRBD1. The trim removed 5 bases at V and 7 bases at J, leaving 4 bases unmatched. This CDR3 has 13 residues.

The chain couples TRBV7-9 to TRBJ2-7; the D gene could be TRBD1 or TRBD2 (5 bases each). V was cut by 2 bases and J by 7 bases, with 21 bases left in between. Per germline, CDR1 SEHNR and CDR2 FQNEAQ (reference sequence). There are 16 residues in the CDR3. The CDR3: CASSLTLGTDPLEQYF. The CDR3 DNA reads as TGTGCCAGCAGCTTAACCCTCGGGACCGACCCCCTGGAGCAGTACTTC.

The chain combines TRBV11-2 with TRBJ1-6, with D possibly TRBD1 on 5 matching bases. The CDR3 sequence is 14 residues long. Trimming removed 5 bases at V and 7 bases at J, with 12 bases between. Per the germline V gene, CDR1 is SGHAT and CDR2 is FQNNGV. CDR3 DNA: TGTGCCAGCAGCATCGGGACTGAAAATTCACCCCTCCACTTT. As protein: CASSIGTENSPLHF.

The V call is TRBV28, the J call TRBJ1-2; the match to TRBD1 covers 9 bases. With V trimmed by 5 bases and J by 8 bases, 9 bases remained unmatched. The CDR3 is 14 amino acids. Germline CDR1 and CDR2: MDHEN and SYDVKM. The DNA of the CDR3 is TGTGCCAGCAGTGAGACAGGGGGTCTACGAGGCTACACCTTC. Residues: CASSETGGLRGYTF.

This clone was seen only a few times. V is TRBV19 and J is TRBJ1-1; D unclear. The CDR3 loop spans 14 amino acids. V lost 7 bases to trimming and J lost 3 bases, with 15 bases between them. Germline lookup yields CDR1 LNHDA and CDR2 SQIVND (reference sequence). The CDR3 DNA follows: TGTGCCAGTACCCATCGGCGCCGGGACACTGAAGCTTTCTTT. It codes for CASTHRRRDTEAFF.

The J gene is TRBJ1-2, the V gene TRBV20-1; no reliable D call. The CDR3 consists of 10 residues. V lost 6 bases and J 6 bases, leaving 8 bases between the germline ends. Per the germline V gene, CDR1 is DFQATT and CDR2 is SNEGSKA (reference sequence). The CDR3, as DNA: TGCAGTGCCCCCAGCCATGGCTACACCTTC. This sequence encodes CSAPSHGYTF.

The chain employs TRBV14 and TRBJ2-2; unclear D gene. Between the trimmed V and J ends, which lost 4 bases and 4 bases, there was a span of 19 bases. The CDR3 runs 17 residues. Germline V gives CDR1 SGHDN, CDR2 FVKESK. CDR3 sequence reads: CASSREELGRRTGELFF. The CDR3 nucleotides are TGTGCCAGCAGCCGCGAAGAGTTAGGTAGACGCACCGGGGAGCTGTTTTTT.

V is TRBV6-5 and J is TRBJ1-2; no clear D gene. This CDR3 spans 13 amino acids. Trimming stripped 5 bases from V and 3 bases from J, with 10 bases between. The V gene's germline CDR1 is MNHEY and CDR2 SVGAGI. The CDR3 is CASSPRWDYGYTF. In nucleotides, the CDR3 is TGTGCCAGCAGTCCTCGGTGGGACTATGGCTACACCTTC.

The V call is TRBV6-5, the J call TRBJ2-5; either TRBD1 or TRBD2 may fit D (5 bases each). Deletions cut 0 bases from V and 1 base from J, with 12 bases between. Looked up from germline, CDR1 is MNHEY and CDR2 is SVGAGI. This CDR3 is 16 amino acids long. CDR3 sequence: CASSYSRTGPQETQYF. CDR3 DNA: TGTGCCAGCAGTTACTCGAGAACGGGGCCCCAAGAGACCCAGTACTTC.

The chain combines TRBV11-2 with TRBJ1-1, with D unresolved. The CDR3 has 14 residues. Trimming pared 2 bases from V and 1 base from J, leaving 8 bases between. The V gene's germline CDR1 is SGHAT and CDR2 FQNNGV. The CDR3 reads CASSLNLANTEAFF. The DNA of the CDR3 is TGTGCCAGCAGCTTAAATCTGGCGAACACTGAAGCTTTCTTT.

This chain links TRBV21-1 with TRBJ2-1; the table assigns TRBD2, which was not confirmed against the DNA. TRBV21-1 is marked as a pseudogene. The CDR3 extends over 16 amino acids. The chain's CDR3 is CASSKALAGAYNEQFF. The CDR3 nucleotides read TGTGCCAGCAGCAAAGCACTAGCGGGGGCCTACAATGAGCAGTTCTTC.

The gene calls are TRBV6-1 and TRBJ2-5; 7 bases align to TRBD1. CDR3 length equals 15 residues. Unmatched junction bases numbered 6, after V lost 0 bases and J lost 5 bases. Germline CDR1 reads MNHNS; CDR2 reads SASEGT. CDR3 region: CASSEAGTERETQYF. The CDR3 nucleotides are TGTGCCAGCAGTGAAGCCGGGACAGAAAGGGAGACCCAGTACTTC.

V usage is TRBV7-9 and J usage is TRBJ1-3; D gene uncertain. Germline-derived CDR1 and CDR2 are SEHNR and FQNEAQ (reference sequence). V was pared by 4 bases and J by 0 bases, with 13 bases between. This CDR3 region has 16 residues. CDR3 amino acids: CASSSGSTYSGNTIYF. CDR3 coding DNA: TGTGCCAGCAGCTCCGGTTCCACCTACTCTGGAAACACCATATATTTT.

The chain is built from TRBV9 and TRBJ1-6; D not resolved. The length of the CDR3 is 15 residues. CDR1 SGDLS and CDR2 YYNGEE come from the germline V gene. V lost 2 bases and J lost 6, with 12 bases in between. The CDR3 DNA reads TGTGCCAGCAGCGTGGGAAAAGAGATTAATTCACCCCTCCACTTT. It specifies CASSVGKEINSPLHF.

V and J are TRBV6-5 and TRBJ2-1; D unresolved. CDR3 length: 12 residues. V shed 8 bases and J shed 7 bases, with 12 bases lying between them. Germline V lookup: CDR1 MNHEY, CDR2 SVGAGI. The CDR3 sequence: CASPDLGNEQFF. Written as DNA, the CDR3 is TGTGCCAGCCCCGACCTGGGGAATGAGCAGTTCTTC.

V is TRBV13 and J is TRBJ1-3; 9 bases agree with TRBD1. Germline V gene sequence: CDR1 PRHDT, CDR2 FYEKMQ (reference sequence). V lost 3 bases and J lost 2; bases outside the gene matches: 5. This CDR3 region has 16 residues. The CDR3 sequence: CASSFYRDRAGNTIYF. CDR3 bases: TGTGCCAGCAGCTTCTATCGGGACAGGGCTGGAAACACCATATATTTT.

The rearrangement uses TRBV19 and TRBJ2-1; TRBD1 aligns across 8 bases. Germline V gives CDR1 LNHDA, CDR2 SQIVND (reference sequence). The CDR3 has 14 amino acids. V gave up 6 bases and J gave up 9 bases; unmatched junction bases: 10. CDR3 nucleotides: TGTGCCAGTAGCCCCAGGGGGCTGGGAGCTGAGCAGTTCTTC. Protein sequence: CASSPRGLGAEQFF.

This clone came up a few times. The CDR3 sequence is CATSRDWGGNYGYTF. The CDR3 DNA follows: TGTGCCACCAGCAGAGATTGGGGGGGTAACTATGGCTACACCTTC. The chain employs TRBV15 and TRBJ1-2; D may be TRBD1 (5 bases). The V gene lost 0 bases and the J gene lost 1 base, with 9 bases spanning the gap. From germline, CDR1 is LNHNV and CDR2 YYDKDF (reference sequence). The CDR3 consists of 15 residues.

This clone was found once. J is TRBJ2-7 and V is TRBV9; D unresolved. CDR1 and CDR2 from the germline V gene are SGDLS and YYNGEE. The CDR3 sequence is 12 residues long. With 3 bases removed from V and 1 base from J, the gap between germline ends came to 5 bases. CDR3 loop: CASSGGSYEQYF. CDR3 DNA: TGTGCCAGCAGCGGGGGTTCCTACGAGCAGTACTTC.

The gene calls are TRBV10-1 and TRBJ1-5; unclear D gene. The CDR3 is 13 amino acids. Trimming removed 4 bases at V and 6 bases at J, with 10 bases between. Germline V gene sequence: CDR1 WNHNN, CDR2 SYGVQD (reference sequence). CDR3 bases: TGCGCCAGCAGTGGGGCAGTGGGTCAGCCCCAGCATTTT. Its translation: CASSGAVGQPQHF.

J is TRBJ1-1 and V is TRBV29-1; maybe TRBD1 (5 bases). V lost 5 bases and J lost 4, with 14 bases in between. Germline assignment: CDR1 SQVTM and CDR2 ANQGSEA. CDR3 length: 13 residues. The CDR3 region is CSVYGGLATEAFF. Here the CDR3 DNA reads TGCAGCGTTTATGGGGGTTTGGCCACTGAAGCTTTCTTT.

The chain joins TRBV5-1 to TRBJ2-7, with D perhaps assigned TRBD1 or TRBD2 (5 bases each). V dropped 0 bases and J dropped 3 bases, with 16 bases sitting between them. Germline V CDR1 and CDR2: SGHRS, YFSETQ. The CDR3 consists of 16 residues. The CDR3 reads CASSLEWGPGLYEQYF. The CDR3 DNA is TGCGCCAGCAGCTTGGAGTGGGGACCAGGACTCTACGAGCAGTACTTC.

The chain is built from TRBV15 and TRBJ2-3, with TRBD1 as a possible D gene (5 bases). V was shortened by 0 bases and J by 0 bases, with 7 bases between the two germline ends. This CDR3 spans 15 amino acids. Germline values: CDR1 LNHNV, CDR2 YYDKDF (reference sequence). The CDR3, as DNA: TGTGCCACCAGCAGAGATGGGGCTAGCACAGATACGCAGTATTTT. Translating it yields CATSRDGASTDTQYF.

The rearrangement joins TRBV5-4 to TRBJ2-1, with 7 bases identical to TRBD2. The V gene end was trimmed by 8 bases and the J gene end by 8 bases; junction bases not matched to a gene: 13. This CDR3 has 14 amino acids. Germline CDR1 and CDR2: SGHNT and YYREEE (reference sequence). CDR3: CASSVRGSVHEQFF. For the CDR3, the DNA is TGTGCCAGTTCAGTACGCGGGAGTGTCCATGAGCAGTTCTTC.

This chain uses TRBV29-1 with TRBJ1-4, with D tentatively TRBD1 (5 bases). The CDR3 totals 15 residues. Germline CDR1 SQVTM, CDR2 ANQGSEA. Trimming left V 4 bases short and J 8 bases short, with 20 bases between. The CDR3 loop reads CSVARAWGEGEKLFF. The CDR3 region has the DNA TGCAGCGTTGCACGCGCATGGGGGGAAGGGGAAAAACTGTTTTTT.

This clone was observed a single time. This CDR3 reads CASGLGRGSPLHF. In DNA form, the CDR3 reads TGTGCTAGTGGTTTGGGAAGGGGTTCACCCCTCCACTTT. The chain joins TRBV12-5 to TRBJ1-6; D perhaps matches TRBD1 (5 bases). The CDR3 is 13 residues long. Germline V gives CDR1 LGHNT, CDR2 FRNRAP. V dropped 1 base and J dropped 9 bases, with 7 bases sitting between them.